This T cell receptor (beta chain) was retrieved from a study of T cell repertoires in cytomegalovirus infection (dated by TCRdb to between 2019 and 2020). Context from the whole study: Donor HLA type was relevant to the analysis, because carriage of CMV infection together with the matching HLA type was indicated by public TCR beta signatures.

Compared with germline, V lacks 0 bases and J lacks 9 bases; bases without a gene match: 6. The CDR3 contains 16 residues, cysteine and phenylalanine counted. Only the CDR3 portion is preserved as DNA: 48 bases, with reading frame beginning at the first base. The germline V gene supplies CDR1 SGHTA and CDR2 FQGNSA. The paper as a whole reports these results and caveats: In the ex vivo response, HLA-C-restricted CMV-specific TCR beta clonotypes were dominant, and in two of eight donors the single most frequent clonotype came from this HLA-C-restricted group. Cumulative frequency of public TCR beta family members discriminated carriers of CMV infection plus the relevant HLA type in this cohort and an independent approximately 350-donor cohort.

Sequencing relied on an Illumina HiSeq 1500. The public reads were run again by TCRdb, first through fastp at Q25 and then through MiXCR, and only productive beta chains were kept. For every CDR3 protein sequence, its rows merge into one entry that carries the most common genes and DNA. The sample data list 150,000 or so distinct CDR3 sequences, and about a quarter of these were observed just once. The top ten hold approximately 11% of the sample. This clonotype has at least ten counts. Which antigen it targets is not known. Qualities for individual bases were not recorded, and no much larger clone is one base off.

This chain is built from TRBV7-2 and TRBJ2-1, with 12 central nucleotides matching TRBD2. The TCR comes from a human donor in good health (CMV status not recorded). Some clones in this sample may be carry-over from other donors' samples. The material sequenced was PBMCs. CDR3 protein: CASSLALAGGPGEQFF. The DNA reads TGTGCCAGCAGCTTAGCCCTAGCGGGAGGGCCGGGTGAGCAGTTCTTC.